The next 27 T cell receptor beta chains were all read from a single sample in a study of shared clonotypes between healthy human individuals. The method was immunoSEQ multiplex PCR; TCRdb's version includes in-frame clones alone and lacks a portion of them. The sample contains 2 million to 2.5 million clones, roughly 93% of which appear only once. The sequenced sample was naive CD4+ T cells from PBMCs. Subset meaning: CD45RA+ positively selected. The receptors come from a man younger than 30 in good health. Some clones in this sample may be carry-over from other donors' samples.

This chain uses TRBV7-6 with TRBJ2-7; D gene unclear. Trimming pared 2 bases from V and 4 bases from J, leaving 15 bases between. Germline V gene data show CDR1 as SGHVS and CDR2 as FNYEAQ. This CDR3 contains 15 residues. CDR3 sequence (DNA): TGTGCCAGCAGCTTAAGTTTGGATTCTCGGTACGAGCAGTACTTC. Protein sequence: CASSLSLDSRYEQYF.

This chain joins TRBV11-2 and TRBJ1-3, with D unresolved. Per germline, CDR1 SGHAT and CDR2 FQNNGV. V was clipped by 0 bases and J by 3 bases, with 15 bases between them. This CDR3 is built from 17 residues. The CDR3 reads CASSLDPAPAGGNTIYF. CDR3 DNA sequence: TGTGCCAGCAGCTTAGATCCCGCCCCAGCCGGTGGAAACACCATATATTTT. The full variable domain, completed using reference TRBV11-2 and TRBJ1-3, is EAGVAQSPRYKIIEKRQSVAFWCNPISGHATLYWYQQILGQGPKLLIQFQNNGVVDDSQLPKDRFSAERLKGVDSTLKIQPAKLEDSAVYLCASSLDPAPAGGNTIYFGEGSWLTVV.

The chain is built from TRBV6-1 and TRBJ1-1; 8 nucleotides line up with TRBD1. Unmatched junction bases numbered 9, after V lost 3 bases and J lost 6 bases. The CDR3 covers 15 residues. Germline V gives CDR1 MNHNS, CDR2 SASEGT. The CDR3 DNA is TGTGCCAGCAGTGATATTACAGGGGGTAAGGCTGAAGCTTTCTTT. This translates into CASSDITGGKAEAFF.

This sequence joins TRBV6-1 and TRBJ1-5; tentatively, D is TRBD1 (6 bases). The CDR3 extends over 16 amino acids. Per the germline V gene, CDR1 is MNHNS and CDR2 is SASEGT. V lost 3 bases to trimming and J lost 2 bases, with 14 bases between them. The CDR3 DNA reads as TGTGCCAGCAGTGACTGGGGGAGGGGGGGCAATCAGCCCCAGCATTTT. As protein: CASSDWGRGGNQPQHF.

The sample holds one count of this clone. The V call is TRBV28, the J call TRBJ1-3; D gene uncertain. The V end lost 5 bases, the J end lost 6 bases, and 17 bases lay between the germline ends. There are 15 residues in the CDR3. Germline CDR1 is MDHEN and CDR2 is SYDVKM. The CDR3 here is CASSGSGSGLNTIYF. The CDR3 region has the DNA TGTGCCAGCAGTGGGTCGGGCAGTGGGTTAAACACCATATATTTT.

The genes are TRBV30 and TRBJ1-2; D unclear. Per germline, CDR1 GTSNPN and CDR2 SVGIG (reference sequence). V was cut by 5 bases and J by 0 bases, with 13 bases left in between. The CDR3 loop spans 14 amino acids. The CDR3 sequence: CAWSRPPANYGYTF. The CDR3 coding sequence is TGTGCCTGGTCTAGGCCCCCAGCTAACTATGGCTACACCTTC.

The chain has TRBV4-3 and TRBJ2-3; unclear D gene. The length of the CDR3 is 15 residues. From germline, CDR1 is LGHNA and CDR2 YSLEER. The V end lost 0 bases, the J end lost 1 base, and 8 bases lay between the germline ends. The CDR3 loop is CASSQDLVGTDTQYF. DNA of the CDR3: TGCGCCAGCAGCCAAGATCTAGTCGGCACAGATACGCAGTATTTT.

The chain uses TRBV19 and TRBJ1-2; D unresolved. The length of the CDR3 is 15 residues. V was cut by 8 bases and J by 4 bases, with 20 bases left in between. Germline V gene sequence: CDR1 LNHDA, CDR2 SQIVND (reference sequence). In nucleotides, the CDR3 is TGTGCCAGTCGGGGTAACGAAGAGGGTTCCTATGGCTACACCTTC. Protein sequence: CASRGNEEGSYGYTF.

The chain couples TRBV6-5 to TRBJ2-7, with TRBD2 matching 10 bases. The CDR3 is made up of 16 amino acids. Germline CDR1 reads MNHEY; CDR2 reads SVGAGI. With V trimmed by 2 bases and J by 2 bases, 6 bases remained unmatched. The CDR3 DNA reads as TGTGCCAGCAGTTACAGGGCTAGCGGGAGACCCTACGAGCAGTACTTC. Its translation: CASSYRASGRPYEQYF.

The chain recombines TRBV18 with TRBJ1-4; weak D call: TRBD1 (5 bases). CDR3 length: 16 residues. Trimming removed 4 bases from V and 7 bases from J, with 19 bases in between. CDR1 is KGHSH, CDR2 LQKENI, per germline. CDR3 nucleotides: TGTGCCAGCTCACGGGGAATGACAGACGCCGCTGAAAAACTGTTTTTT. This gives the protein CASSRGMTDAAEKLFF.

A remark on this clone: The same CDR3 arises from other DNA sequences in this sample as well. The chain couples TRBV18 to TRBJ2-7; 13 positions match TRBD2. Germline CDR1 reads KGHSH; CDR2 reads LQKENI. The V and J ends lost 3 bases and 1 base, in that order; junction bases with no gene match: 0. The CDR3 extends over 15 amino acids. CDR3 protein: CASSPGLAGSYEQYF. The CDR3 DNA follows: TGTGCCAGCTCACCGGGACTAGCGGGGTCCTACGAGCAGTACTTC.

A few counts support this clone. Sequence at one end of the junction differs from germline and may be a read error. The gene calls are TRBV7-6 and TRBJ2-7; weak D call: TRBD2 (6 bases). The germline gives CDR1 SGHVS, CDR2 FNYEAQ. There are 14 residues in the CDR3. DNA for the CDR3: TGTGCCAGCAGCTTAGCGCGGGACTCCCACGAGCAGTACTTC. It yields the protein CASSLARDSHEQYF.

In regard to this clone: This CDR3 is also generated by other DNA sequences in the sample. This chain connects TRBV29-1 to TRBJ2-7; D is perhaps TRBD1 (5 bases). With 5 bases removed from V and 3 bases from J, the gap between germline ends came to 11 bases. The germline V gene encodes CDR1 SQVTM and CDR2 ANQGSEA. The CDR3 spans 12 residues. The CDR3 coding sequence is TGCAGCGTTACAGGCCAAGACTACGAGCAGTACTTC. The encoded protein is CSVTGQDYEQYF.

The gene calls are TRBV14 and TRBJ1-1; TRBD1 matches at 9 bases. Germline assignment: CDR1 SGHDN and CDR2 FVKESK. The CDR3 is 15 residues long. Unmatched junction bases numbered 5, after V lost 3 bases and J lost 3 bases. The CDR3 loop reads CASSQGQGWYTEAFF. Written as DNA, the CDR3 is TGTGCCAGCAGCCAGGGACAGGGATGGTACACTGAAGCTTTCTTT.

V usage is TRBV7-7 and J usage is TRBJ2-7; 13 bases are shared with TRBD2. The CDR3 is 15 residues long. The V gene's germline CDR1 is SSHAT and CDR2 FNYEAQ (reference sequence). V dropped 5 bases and J dropped 6; count of bases not matched to a gene: 7. CDR3 nucleotides: TGTGCCAGCAGCCCCGGACTAGCGGGAGAGAGCGAGCAGTACTTC. This encodes CASSPGLAGESEQYF. The full variable domain, rest sourced from reference TRBV7-7 and TRBJ2-7, is GAGVSQSPRYKVTKRGQDVTLRCDPISSHATLYWYQQALGQGPEFLTYFNYEAQPDKSGLPSDRFSAERPEGSISTLTIQRTEQRDSAMYRCASSPGLAGESEQYFGPGTRLTVT.

The chain uses TRBV5-4 and TRBJ1-4, with D hard to call. The germline CDR1 and CDR2 sequences are SGHNT and YYREEE (reference sequence). The ends were cut back, 6 bases at V and 4 bases at J, with 16 bases in the middle. The CDR3 has 15 residues. The chain's CDR3 is CASTSHAEVNEKLFF. In DNA, the CDR3 is TGTGCCAGCACCTCCCACGCCGAGGTTAATGAAAAACTGTTTTTT. Variable domain in full (rest from reference TRBV5-4 and TRBJ1-4): ETGVTQSPTHLIKTRGQQVTLRCSSQSGHNTVSWYQQALGQGPQFIFQYYREEENGRGNFPPRFSGLQFPNYSSELNVNALELDDSALYLCASTSHAEVNEKLFFGSGTQLSVL.

This clone is a singleton in its sample. The sample has other DNA sequences that encode this CDR3 too. This chain connects TRBV5-1 to TRBJ2-3, with 12 bases lining up with TRBD2. Germline V gene sequence: CDR1 SGHRS, CDR2 YFSETQ. Unmatched junction bases numbered 5, after V lost 4 bases and J lost 2 bases. The length of the CDR3 is 16 residues. The CDR3 here is CASSLLAGGLTDTQYF. The DNA for the CDR3 is TGCGCCAGCAGCCTACTAGCGGGAGGACTCACAGATACGCAGTATTTT.

The chain carries TRBV27 and TRBJ1-2; 7 bases are shared with TRBD1. The CDR3 covers 14 residues. The germline V gene encodes CDR1 MNHEY and CDR2 SMNVEV (reference sequence). The CDR3 sequence: CAAGPQGVGVGYTF. CDR3 sequence (DNA): TGTGCAGCAGGGCCCCAGGGGGTCGGTGTTGGCTACACCTTC.

The gene calls are TRBV4-1 and TRBJ2-7; D not resolved. The V gene lost 4 bases and the J gene lost 4 bases, with 17 bases spanning the gap. The V gene's germline CDR1 is MGHRA and CDR2 YSYEKL. CDR3 length: 15 residues. CDR3 sequence (DNA): TGCGCCAGCAGCCCTGATGTTTGGCTGAAATACGAGCAGTACTTC. It yields the protein CASSPDVWLKYEQYF.

The CDR3 loop reads CASSGHLQGRSNQPQHF. CDR3 in DNA: TGTGCCAGCAGCGGACATCTTCAGGGGCGTAGCAATCAGCCCCAGCATTTT. The genes are TRBV9 and TRBJ1-5; maybe TRBD1 (6 bases). V gave up 3 bases and J gave up 0 bases, with 16 bases separating them. Germline CDR1 is SGDLS and CDR2 is YYNGEE. The CDR3 has 17 residues.

As to this clone: Compared with germline, one end of the junction differs, possibly owing to a read error. The chain joins TRBV7-6 to TRBJ2-5; TRBD2 matches 7 bases. CDR3 size: 18 residues. The germline V gene has CDR1 SGHVS and CDR2 FNYEAQ. CDR3 sequence: CASTLTPSSGYFQETQYF. The CDR3 bases are TGTGCCAGCACCTTAACTCCATCTAGCGGATACTTTCAGGAGACCCAGTACTTC.

V is TRBV15 and J is TRBJ2-2; 7 nucleotides agree with TRBD2. There are 14 residues in the CDR3. CDR1 LNHNV and CDR2 YYDKDF come from the germline V gene (reference sequence). J gave up 5 bases and V 5 bases, and 5 bases lay outside the gene matches. The CDR3 DNA sequence: TGTGCCACCAGCCGGGACTACAAAACCGGGGAGCTGTTTTTT. It encodes CATSRDYKTGELFF.

To note about this clone: Other DNA sequences within the sample encode an identical CDR3. The rearrangement uses TRBV9 and TRBJ2-1; no clear D. Trimming took off 0 bases at V and 1 base at J, with 8 bases between the two ends. This CDR3 contains 15 residues. Germline V gene sequence: CDR1 SGDLS, CDR2 YYNGEE. This CDR3 reads CASSVVAGSYNEQFF. The CDR3 DNA sequence: TGTGCCAGCAGCGTAGTGGCAGGTTCCTACAATGAGCAGTTCTTC.

This chain uses TRBV2 with TRBJ1-1, with no clear D. Germline V gives CDR1 SNHLY, CDR2 FYNNEI. Trimming shortened V by 8 bases and J by 2 bases, and 12 bases separated the two germline ends. This CDR3 is 13 amino acids long. CDR3 DNA sequence: TGTGCCAGCCTTAGGGATTTAAACACTGAAGCTTTCTTT. Translated, it gives CASLRDLNTEAFF.

The genes are TRBV7-2 and TRBJ2-3, with D maybe TRBD2 (5 bases). Trimming took off 5 bases at V and 2 bases at J, with 11 bases between the two ends. CDR1 and CDR2 from the germline V gene are SGHTA and FQGNSA. This CDR3 has 14 amino acids. CDR3 coding DNA: TGTGCCAGCAGCCAACTAGTGAACACAGATACGCAGTATTTT. This sequence encodes CASSQLVNTDTQYF.

The chain couples TRBV19 to TRBJ2-1, with 8 nucleotides matching TRBD2. Looked up from germline, CDR1 is LNHDA and CDR2 is SQIVND (reference sequence). J gave up 7 bases and V 4 bases, and 6 bases lay outside the gene matches. The CDR3 covers 14 residues. The CDR3 loop reads CASSNAGGANEQFF. DNA for the CDR3: TGTGCCAGTAGTAATGCGGGAGGAGCGAATGAGCAGTTCTTC.

The V and J genes are TRBV27 and TRBJ2-1, with TRBD2 identical over 7 bases. This CDR3 comprises 16 residues. CDR1 and CDR2 (germline): MNHEY, SMNVEV (reference sequence). V lost 4 bases and J lost 3; bases outside the gene matches: 9. CDR3 amino acids: CASSSPAAGSYNEQFF. The CDR3 region has the DNA TGTGCCAGCAGTTCACCCGCAGCGGGAAGCTACAATGAGCAGTTCTTC.